This passage covers 12 T cell receptor beta chains from one sample sequenced in a study of human T cells and chemical hapten exposure (dated by TCRdb to 2020 to 2022). Reading the label with the study, this specimen's time point is: pre-sensitization, week 0. The sample's treatment or condition, from its label and the paper: therapeutic diphenylcyclopropenone sensitization with weekly scalp DPC. Libraries were constructed by RACE. TCRdb shows the sequencer as NextSeq 500. The public reads were reanalyzed by TCRdb: fastp trimming at Q25, MiXCR alignment, in-frame beta chains only. CDR3 protein duplicates are merged, each entry listing the most common genes and DNA. The sample table contains roughly 380,000 distinct CDR3 sequences; only one count was recorded for more than 4.5% of them. The ten largest clones take up 2.6% of the sample. Sequencing was performed on whole blood, taken in connection with sensitization to the hapten diphenylcyclopropenone (DPC). The receptor set was obtained from a woman aged 45-65 years with alopecia areata. Some clones in this sample may be carry-over from other donors' samples.

The chain carries TRBV6-2 or TRBV6-3 and TRBJ1-1; D is undetermined. The ends were cut back, 7 bases at V and 8 bases at J, with 17 bases in the middle. Germline V gives CDR1 MNHEY, CDR2 SVGEGT. This CDR3 comprises 13 residues. CDR3 nucleotides: TGTGCCAGCATCACGACCAATTTTAACGAAGCTTTCTTT. Protein: CASITTNFNEAFF.

Many counts were recorded for this clonotype. The CDR3 region has the DNA TGTGCCAGCAGTTCTTGGACAGGGGGTGACGAGCAGTACTTC. Translation: CASSSWTGGDEQYF. This chain joins TRBV12-3 or TRBV12-4 and TRBJ2-7, with TRBD1 matching over 10 bases. This CDR3 is 14 amino acids long. The junction had 5 bases not matched to a gene; V was cut back by 4 bases and J by 5 bases.

This clonotype occurred a few times. The chain links TRBV6-2 or TRBV6-3 to TRBJ2-5; 13 nucleotides agree with TRBD2. The length of the CDR3 is 17 residues. CDR1 is MNHEY and CDR2 is SVGEGT in the germline V gene. V was pared by 4 bases and J by 2 bases, with 7 bases of the junction left unmatched. CDR3 amino acids: CASSSRLAGGLQETQYF. The CDR3 DNA follows: TGTGCCAGCAGTTCGAGACTAGCGGGGGGCCTACAAGAGACCCAGTACTTC.

There are many counts of this clonotype. The chain is built from TRBV7-2 and TRBJ2-1; the match to TRBD2 covers 9 bases. The CDR3 totals 14 residues. CDR1 and CDR2 (germline): SGHTA, FQGNSA. V trimming: 5 bases; J trimming: 6 bases; junction bases outside the gene matches: 5. Here the CDR3 reads CASSPRRGGNEQFF. The DNA for the CDR3 is TGTGCCAGCAGCCCACGGCGGGGGGGCAATGAGCAGTTCTTC. Based on the CDR3 plus reference TRBV7-2 and TRBJ2-1, the full variable domain is GAGVSQSPSNKVTEKGKDVELRCDPISGHTALYWYRQSLGQGLEFLIYFQGNSAPDKSGLPSDRFSAERTGGSVSTLTIQRTQQEDSAVYLCASSPRRGGNEQFFGPGTRLTVL.

Ten or more counts support this clonotype. V gene TRBV20-1 combines with J gene TRBJ2-7; TRBD2 matches 13 bases. V shed 5 bases, J shed 0 bases, and the junction held 4 bases outside the gene matches. Germline assignment: CDR1 DFQATT and CDR2 SNEGSKA (reference sequence). This CDR3 is 15 amino acids long. This CDR3 reads CSALRTSGGSYEQYF. CDR3 bases: TGCAGTGCTCTACGGACTAGCGGGGGCTCCTACGAGCAGTACTTC.

This clonotype occurred a few times. The chain uses TRBV7-2 and TRBJ1-1, with a tentative D call TRBD1 (5 bases). CDR3 size: 15 residues. The V and J ends lost 5 bases and 5 bases respectively, with 18 bases between them. From germline, CDR1 is SGHTA and CDR2 FQGNSA. CDR3 residues: CASSPLQGSRTEAFF. For the CDR3, the DNA is TGTGCCAGCAGCCCACTTCAGGGCAGTAGGACTGAAGCTTTCTTT.

The J gene is TRBJ1-4, the V gene TRBV10-3; D call uncertain. Trimming left V 0 bases short and J 8 bases short, with 13 bases between. In germline, CDR1 is ENHRY, CDR2 SYGVKD. The CDR3 runs to 15 residues. The DNA for the CDR3 is TGTGCCATCAGTGAGTCTGGGCCTGGGATGGAAAAACTGTTTTTT. Translation: CAISESGPGMEKLFF.

This clonotype appeared many times. This rearrangement joins TRBV5-1 to TRBJ2-2; D is undetermined. Deletions cut 4 bases from V and 6 bases from J, with 13 bases between. Looked up from germline, CDR1 is SGHRS and CDR2 is YFSETQ. This CDR3 comprises 14 residues. CDR3: CASSPRTGAGELFF. For the CDR3, the DNA is TGCGCCAGCAGCCCCAGGACCGGAGCCGGGGAGCTGTTTTTT.

This clonotype has at least ten counts. The chain has TRBV15 and TRBJ1-4, with D tentatively TRBD1 (5 bases). Deletions cut 3 bases from V and 0 bases from J, with 8 bases between. The CDR3 runs 15 residues. CDR1 and CDR2 (germline): LNHNV, YYDKDF (reference sequence). The CDR3 loop is CATSSSRATNEKLFF. CDR3 nucleotides: TGTGCCACCAGCAGTAGCAGGGCAACTAATGAAAAACTGTTTTTT.

This clonotype showed up many times. The chain has TRBV12-3 or TRBV12-4 and TRBJ2-1; the match to TRBD1 covers 7 bases. CDR3 size: 15 residues. V dropped 4 bases and J dropped 5; count of bases not matched to a gene: 8. CDR3 sequence: CASSYDRDPHNEQFF. The CDR3 DNA is TGTGCCAGCAGTTATGACAGGGACCCACACAATGAGCAGTTCTTC.

This clonotype occurred a few times. V and J are TRBV28 and TRBJ2-5; no firm D call. Trimming shortened V by 10 bases and J by 10 bases, and 16 bases separated the two germline ends. Germline-derived CDR1 and CDR2 are MDHEN and SYDVKM. CDR3 length equals 11 residues. CDR3 amino acids: CATTPRRSQYF. The CDR3 nucleotides are TGTGCCACCACCCCGAGGCGGAGCCAGTACTTC.

This clonotype was seen many times. The chain joins TRBV5-4 to TRBJ2-3; D is undetermined. The germline CDR1 and CDR2 sequences are SGHNT and YYREEE (reference sequence). Trimming removed 4 bases at V and 3 bases at J, with 6 bases between. This CDR3 region has 12 residues. CDR3 protein: CASSVRTDTQYF. CDR3 sequence (DNA): TGTGCCAGCAGCGTGCGGACAGATACGCAGTATTTT.